Listed below are T cell receptor beta chains from one sample, sequenced in a study of blood T cell repertoires in COVID-19. Assay: immunoSEQ multiplex PCR; the TCRdb copy retains only in-frame clones and omits some. The table records about 290,000 clones, around four fifths of them present only once. Material: peripheral blood. These receptors originate from a woman aged 45-65 years with active or convalescent COVID-19. The conserved cysteine and the conserved F or W are not part of the CDR3 here. The D gene is left open where the match is weak.

v_call d_call cdr3_length cdr3_aa
TRBV10-2 - 13 ASSDRASSYNEQF
TRBV5-1 TRBD1 13 ASSSQGAGNTEAF
TRBV7-3 - 11 ASSSRPSVEQF
TRBV14 - 13 ASSGIRGTNEKLF
TRBV5-1 - 13 ASGESGQYHYEQY
TRBV6-2/TRBV6-3 TRBD1 14 ASSLLEIRTGKEQY
TRBV2 TRBD2 18 ASSDLDTAGGFFGVYEQY
TRBV6-1 - 14 ASSAFRSSSGNTIY
TRBV10-1 - 8 AIANEKLF
TRBV6-5 - 8 ATGVETQY
TRBV5-6 - 12 ASSSTVMNTEAF
TRBV9 - 13 ASSRGGRSTDTQY
TRBV10-3 - 11 AISAGNYYEQY
TRBV5-1 - 14 ASSRHLEKSSYEQY
TRBV29-1 - 10 SVVVANYGYT
TRBV11-2 TRBD2 11 ASSGGSSYEQY
TRBV5-1 TRBD1 14 ASSLDGQGFSYEQY
TRBV27 TRBD1 12 ASSSQGLDYGYT
TRBV28 TRBD1 13 ASHRGGLMNTEAF
TRBV27 - 13 ASSPRNLGTDTQY
TRBV10-3 TRBD1 10 AIGTGSGGYT
TRBV19 - 11 ASSMRVVGELF
TRBV4-1 TRBD1 16 ASSQDSYRGPYLGGYT
TRBV19 TRBD1 13 ASSTRGQLNSPLH
TRBV4-1 TRBD2 13 ASSQEAGVVDTQY
TRBV27 TRBD1 11 ASKLSGGWGYT
TRBV5-1 TRBD1 14 ASSVGQGALGEKLF
TRBV29-1 - 12 SVGTYPLQETQY
TRBV5-1 - 13 ASSWRADAFFEQY
TRBV18 - 13 ASSQREGRGQPQH
TRBV9 - 16 ASSVDSSSAHLSYEQY
TRBV5-4 - 10 ASSPRADTQY
TRBV5-5 TRBD2 16 ASSTRGWAGGSTDEQF
TRBV7-3 TRBD2 13 ASSIAGGSRNEQF
TRBV11-3 TRBD2 12 ASSSREKGNEQF
TRBV5-1 TRBD1 17 ASSLPQYRDSKGSYEQY
TRBV9 TRBD2 19 ASSAHYSGRRGSTSTDTQY
TRBV6-2/TRBV6-3 TRBD1 10 ASSSRDRGEF
TRBV7-9 TRBD1 13 ASSSGQGLGQPQH
TRBV7-2 - 12 ASGRQGGLETQY
TRBV5-1 TRBD1 13 ASSLGTGGAGEQY
TRBV9 TRBD2 16 ASSPGGLAGANTGELF